This TCR beta chain emerged from a study of T cell repertoires in cytomegalovirus infection. Study-wide background: Public TCR beta signatures were indicative of both CMV infection and a matching HLA type. Study conclusions and caveats: HLA-C-restricted CMV-specific TCR beta clonotypes were dominant in the ex vivo response.

This clonotype has just a few counts. Antigen: not known. Using its own MiXCR run on the reads, TCRdb lists one record per CDR3 protein. The sample carries about 740,000 distinct CDR3 sequences, 35% recorded once. Per the germline V gene, CDR1 is MNHEY and CDR2 is SMNVEV (reference sequence). The germline V and J ends were trimmed by 2 bases and 0 bases, with 17 bases remaining between them. The CDR3 is 19 amino acids. The chain couples TRBV27 to TRBJ2-6, with D uncertain. The receptor comes from a human donor in good health (CMV status not recorded). Some clones in this sample may be carry-over from other donors' samples. Sequenced sample: PBMCs. As DNA, the CDR3 is TGTGCCAGCAGTTTAAATAGGGTCCCAACCTTCTCTGGGGCCAACGTCCTGACTTTC. Encoded protein: CASSLNRVPTFSGANVLTF.